Listed here are 8 T cell receptor beta chains from one sample, sequenced in a study of memory CD8 T cells in hepatitis C reinfection (dated by TCRdb to 2016 to 2017). In light of the paper, this sample's time point label describes: late/post reinfection, 12 to 24 weeks after detection. The sorted cells were sequenced directly ex vivo, without any in vitro expansion ahead of TCR sequencing. Libraries were made using the immunoSEQ multiplex PCR assay. TCRdb limited this immuneACCESS table to in-frame rearrangements with V and J called. A share of clones is missing; checked studies link under half to unresolved V genes, and the rest is unexplained. In all, the sample holds 45,000 to 50,000 clones, and 80% to 90% of those were seen once. More than 0.6% of the sample rests with the top ten. The specimen sequenced was naive CD8+ T cells sorted from blood. According to the study, the label for this sample's cell subset or site signals: total naive CD8+CD45RO- T cells. These receptor sequences come from a man aged 18 to 30 with hepatitis C virus infection.

This sequence joins TRBV15 and TRBJ2-1; D remains ambiguous. CDR1 and CDR2 (germline): LNHNV, YYDKDF (reference sequence). The CDR3 contains 15 residues. The V end was cut by 0 bases, the J end by 4 bases, with 10 bases between. In nucleotides, the CDR3 is TGTGCCACCAGCAGAGATTTCGGTGCGTACAATGAGCAGTTCTTC. Its translation: CATSRDFGAYNEQFF.

This chain joins TRBV2 and TRBJ2-2; 9 bases agree with TRBD1. This CDR3 spans 16 amino acids. Germline V lookup: CDR1 SNHLY, CDR2 FYNNEI. The V and J ends lost 6 bases and 5 bases, in that order; junction bases with no gene match: 10. The CDR3 protein is CASRARTGDGTGELFF. CDR3 DNA: TGTGCCAGCAGAGCCAGGACAGGGGATGGGACCGGGGAGCTGTTTTTT.

The chain couples TRBV29-1 to TRBJ2-5, with 9 nucleotides matching TRBD1. In germline, CDR1 is SQVTM, CDR2 ANQGSEA. There are 15 residues in the CDR3. The V gene end was trimmed by 1 base and the J gene end by 2 bases; junction bases not matched to a gene: 5. The CDR3, as DNA: TGCAGCGTTGAAGTGACAGGGGGTAGACAAGAGACCCAGTACTTC. Amino acids: CSVEVTGGRQETQYF.

This CDR3 is CASSLDRGLTGELFF. For the CDR3, the DNA is TGTGCCAGCAGCCTCGACAGGGGGCTCACCGGGGAGCTGTTTTTT. The chain is built from TRBV6-1 and TRBJ2-2; 10 positions agree with TRBD1. The germline CDR1 and CDR2 sequences are MNHNS and SASEGT. This CDR3 region has 15 residues. Losses at the gene ends were 6 bases for V and 4 bases for J; bases not matched to a gene: 5.

The chain combines TRBV14 with TRBJ2-2, with TRBD2 matching 11 bases. CDR3 size: 15 residues. V trimming: 8 bases; J trimming: 0 bases; junction bases outside the gene matches: 2. Looked up from germline, CDR1 is SGHDN and CDR2 is FVKESK. CDR3 in DNA: TGTGCCAGCCCGGGACTAGCGGCGAACACCGGGGAGCTGTTTTTT. Amino acid sequence: CASPGLAANTGELFF.

This clone was counted a single time. The chain employs TRBV27 and TRBJ2-2, with a tentative D call TRBD2 (5 bases). In germline, CDR1 is MNHEY, CDR2 SMNVEV (reference sequence). The CDR3 is made up of 13 amino acids. Trimming shortened V by 6 bases and J by 4 bases, and 9 bases separated the two germline ends. CDR3 sequence reads: CASSPAGTGELFF. The DNA of the CDR3 is TGTGCCAGCAGCCCTGCGGGCACCGGGGAGCTGTTTTTT.

The chain couples TRBV4-1 to TRBJ2-1; TRBD2 might be the D (7 bases). With 5 bases removed from V and 3 bases from J, the gap between germline ends came to 17 bases. The CDR3 sequence is 16 residues long. The germline CDR1 and CDR2 sequences are MGHRA and YSYEKL. The CDR3: CASSGGGGEGYNEQFF. The CDR3 DNA follows: TGCGCCAGCAGCGGGGGAGGGGGAGAGGGCTACAATGAGCAGTTCTTC.

This chain connects TRBV5-1 to TRBJ1-6; possible D gene TRBD1, 6 bases. Trimming shortened V by 4 bases and J by 8 bases, and 19 bases separated the two germline ends. CDR1 is SGHRS and CDR2 is YFSETQ in the germline V gene. There are 16 residues in the CDR3. The CDR3 sequence: CASSHHLPDRYSPLHF. DNA of the CDR3: TGCGCCAGCAGCCACCACCTCCCGGACAGATATTCACCCCTCCACTTT.